These 21 T cell receptor beta chains were sequenced from one sample in a study of molecular identifiers for immune sequencing clone quantification. TCRdb re-called the PCR reads with MiXCR, one entry per CDR3 protein. This table has over 85,000 distinct CDR3 sequences, roughly 25% appearing once. Material: naive CD8+ T cells from blood, with Jurkat cell RNA spiked in. Noted subset: FACS-sorted CD8+CD4-CCR7+CD45RA+ naive T cells. All receptors derive from a human donor in good health. Some libraries in this study had Jurkat cell RNA spiked in.

This clonotype was observed at least ten times. V gene TRBV9 combines with J gene TRBJ2-7; possible D gene TRBD1, 6 bases. This CDR3 has 17 amino acids. Trimming cost V 3 bases and J 2 bases, with 21 bases left between them. CDR1 is SGDLS and CDR2 is YYNGEE in the germline V gene. In DNA form, the CDR3 reads TGTGCCAGCAGCGCTTTCACAGGGTCCGACGATACCTACGAGCAGTACTTC. The encoded protein is CASSAFTGSDDTYEQYF.

This clonotype was found a few times. The chain joins TRBV4-3 to TRBJ2-7, with 13 bases lining up with TRBD2. The CDR3 has 16 amino acids. The ends lost 1 base at V and 2 bases at J; junction bases unmatched: 2. The V gene's germline CDR1 is LGHNA and CDR2 YSLEER. CDR3 loop: CASSQGLAGGPYEQYF. CDR3 sequence (DNA): TGCGCCAGCAGCCAAGGACTAGCGGGAGGCCCCTACGAGCAGTACTTC.

The chain uses TRBV6-1 and TRBJ2-7; TRBD2 matches 9 bases. Trimming at V came to 1 base and at J to 6 bases, leaving 7 bases not matched to a gene. Germline CDR1 MNHNS, CDR2 SASEGT. This CDR3 is 15 amino acids long. The CDR3 nucleotides read TGTGCCAGCAGTGAAGTTGCGGGAGGGCCGGGCGAGCAGTACTTC. Encoded protein: CASSEVAGGPGEQYF.

This clonotype has ten or more counts. The chain joins TRBV7-6 to TRBJ2-3; D remains ambiguous. Germline CDR1 reads SGHVS; CDR2 reads FNYEAQ. Trimming took 5 bases from V and 3 from J, leaving 9 bases between them. The CDR3 consists of 13 residues. CDR3 nucleotides: TGTGCCAGCAGCCCACATGGGACAGATACGCAGTATTTT. Protein product: CASSPHGTDTQYF. Looking up the rest from reference TRBV7-6 and TRBJ2-3 gives the full variable domain: GAGVSQSPRYKVTKRGQDVALRCDPISGHVSLYWYRQALGQGPEFLTYFNYEAQQDKSGLPNDRFSAERPEGSISTLTIQRTEQRDSAMYRCASSPHGTDTQYFGPGTRLTVL.

This clonotype showed up just a few times. CDR3: CASTGGGKTEAFF. CDR3 sequence (DNA): TGTGCCAGCACCGGGGGAGGGAAAACTGAAGCTTTCTTT. J is TRBJ1-1 and V is TRBV7-9, with D perhaps TRBD1 (5 bases). V lost 7 bases and J lost 5, with 14 bases in between. CDR1 and CDR2 from the germline V gene are SEHNR and FQNEAQ (reference sequence). The CDR3 is 13 residues long.

On this clonotype: This sequence may be a read error, since a much larger clone differs from it by one base. The chain is built from TRBV12-3 or TRBV12-4 and TRBJ2-7, with D tentatively TRBD1 (5 bases). The CDR3 is 14 residues long. V dropped 5 bases and J dropped 4 bases, with 15 bases sitting between them. CDR3 amino acids: CASSPGPRSYEQYF. In DNA form, the CDR3 reads TGTGCCAGCAGTCCAGGGCCGAGGAGTTACGAGCAGTACTTC.

This clonotype was counted ten times or more. V is TRBV5-6 and J is TRBJ2-3; D gene uncertain. The CDR3 has 13 residues. CDR1 is SGHDT, CDR2 YYEEEE, per germline. V was pared by 2 bases and J by 2 bases, with 6 bases between. CDR3 amino acids: CASSFSNTDTQYF. The CDR3 bases are TGTGCCAGCAGCTTTTCGAACACAGATACGCAGTATTTT.

This clonotype appeared a few times. V is TRBV27 and J is TRBJ2-1; 13 nucleotides agree with TRBD2. Germline values: CDR1 MNHEY, CDR2 SMNVEV (reference sequence). The V and J ends lost 5 bases and 5 bases, in that order; junction bases with no gene match: 9. This CDR3 contains 17 residues. CDR3: CASSLQGLAGVNNEQFF. CDR3 bases: TGTGCCAGCAGTCTCCAAGGACTAGCGGGAGTCAACAATGAGCAGTTCTTC.

Worth noting for this clonotype: A far larger clone is off by one base, so a read error is likely. The J gene is TRBJ2-7, the V gene TRBV7-9; possible D gene TRBD2, 5 bases. The V end lost 4 bases, the J end lost 5 bases, and 9 bases lay between the germline ends. The CDR3 runs to 12 residues. CDR1 and CDR2 from the germline V gene are SEHNR and FQNEAQ (reference sequence). CDR3 in DNA: TGTGCCAGCAGCTCGGGGTCCCACGAGCAGTACTTC. Translation: CASSSGSHEQYF.

The rearrangement joins TRBV7-6 to TRBJ2-7; 8 nucleotides line up with TRBD1. Per the germline V gene, CDR1 is SGHVS and CDR2 is FNYEAQ. There are 14 residues in the CDR3. The V and J ends lost 0 bases and 7 bases, in that order; junction bases with no gene match: 5. CDR3 DNA: TGTGCCAGCAGCTTAGCCGGACAGGGCGATGAGCAGTACTTC. This translates into CASSLAGQGDEQYF.

This clonotype came up a few times. V and J are TRBV2 and TRBJ2-5; 7 bases map to TRBD2. This CDR3 is built from 15 residues. The germline CDR1 and CDR2 sequences are SNHLY and FYNNEI. Trimming cost V 2 bases and J 1 base; bases outside gene matches: 4. The CDR3 DNA reads TGTGCCAGCAGTGAATCCAGCGGGATCCAAGAGACCCAGTACTTC. It encodes CASSESSGIQETQYF.

About this clonotype: The missing conserved phenylalanine or tryptophan at the end of this CDR3 makes a read error likely. The chain has TRBV3-1 and TRBJ2-3; 8 nucleotides agree with TRBD1. This CDR3 contains 15 residues. Per the germline V gene, CDR1 is LGHDT and CDR2 is YNNKEL (reference sequence). The CDR3 sequence: CASSLPTGATDTQYS. The CDR3 region has the DNA TGTGCTAGCAGCCTACCGACAGGGGCCACAGATACGCAGTATTCT.

The chain employs TRBV28 and TRBJ2-1; D may be TRBD2 (5 bases). V gave up 6 bases and J gave up 4 bases, with 10 bases separating them. The CDR3 consists of 13 residues. Germline CDR1 is MDHEN and CDR2 is SYDVKM. CDR3 protein: CASSGVPYNEQFF. The CDR3 DNA sequence: TGTGCCAGCAGCGGGGTCCCTTACAATGAGCAGTTCTTC. Variable domain in full (rest from reference TRBV28 and TRBJ2-1): DVKVTQSSRYLVKRTGEKVFLECVQDMDHENMFWYRQDPGLGLRLIYFSYDVKMKEKGDIPEGYSVSREKKERFSLILESASTNQTSMYLCASSGVPYNEQFFGPGTRLTVL.

J is TRBJ1-1 and V is TRBV3-1; TRBD1 matches at 7 bases. Germline CDR1 and CDR2: LGHDT and YNNKEL (reference sequence). The J segment lost 1 base and the V segment lost 4 bases, leaving 6 bases of the junction unmatched. The CDR3 has 15 residues. CDR3 in DNA: TGTGCCAGCAGCCCGTCGGGACAGCAGAACACTGAAGCTTTCTTT. Its protein product is CASSPSGQQNTEAFF.

This clonotype was detected many times. The chain couples TRBV5-1 to TRBJ2-3; no clear D gene. Germline CDR1 and CDR2: SGHRS and YFSETQ. The V end lost 0 bases, the J end lost 4 bases, and 6 bases lay between the germline ends. The CDR3 consists of 13 residues. The CDR3 DNA sequence: TGCGCCAGCAGCTTGGAGTCGTCAGATACGCAGTATTTT. Encoded protein: CASSLESSDTQYF.

This clonotype occurred many times. The chain links TRBV6-6 to TRBJ1-1; D remains ambiguous. Germline values: CDR1 MNHNY, CDR2 SVGAGI (reference sequence). The V end lost 6 bases, the J end lost 4 bases, and 21 bases lay between the germline ends. CDR3 length: 16 residues. CDR3 DNA sequence: TGTGCCAGCAGCCCCATGGAGACACGGCTGGGCACTGAAGCTTTCTTT. It is translated as CASSPMETRLGTEAFF.

As for this clonotype: A clone one base away is much larger, so this may be a read error. V and J are TRBV4-3 and TRBJ2-1; 7 bases are a match to TRBD1. The germline V gene has CDR1 LGHNA and CDR2 YSLEER. The V and J ends lost 2 bases and 0 bases, in that order; junction bases with no gene match: 10. The CDR3 covers 18 residues. Here the CDR3 DNA reads TGCGCCAGCAGCCAAAGAACGGTACAGGGGAGCTCCTACAATGAGCAGTTCTTC. Its translation: CASSQRTVQGSSYNEQFF.

The sample holds a few counts of this clonotype. The V call is TRBV27, the J call TRBJ2-6, with D hard to call. V lost 2 bases to trimming and J lost 0 bases, with 5 bases between them. The CDR3 consists of 15 residues. The V gene's germline CDR1 is MNHEY and CDR2 SMNVEV (reference sequence). The CDR3 sequence: CASSLVSSGANVLTF. The DNA for the CDR3 is TGTGCCAGCAGTTTAGTGAGCTCTGGGGCCAACGTCCTGACTTTC.

This clonotype turned up a few times. This chain joins TRBV19 and TRBJ2-1; D may be TRBD1 (5 bases). This CDR3 is 14 amino acids long. Looked up from germline, CDR1 is LNHDA and CDR2 is SQIVND (reference sequence). Trimming removed 3 bases from V and 1 base from J, with 7 bases in between. DNA for the CDR3: TGTGCCAGTAGTATCAGGGTGTCCTACAATGAGCAGTTCTTC. Protein sequence: CASSIRVSYNEQFF.

The chain recombines TRBV4-1 with TRBJ1-4; 9 bases line up with TRBD1. CDR1 is MGHRA, CDR2 YSYEKL, per germline. The length of the CDR3 is 15 residues. V was pared by 4 bases and J by 0 bases, with 0 bases of the junction left unmatched. CDR3 residues: CASSRTGATNEKLFF. The CDR3 DNA reads TGCGCCAGCAGCCGGACAGGGGCAACTAATGAAAAACTGTTTTTT.

This clonotype has more than one count but fewer than ten. The gene calls are TRBV27 and TRBJ2-7; 8 bases map to TRBD1. V dropped 1 base and J dropped 4; count of bases not matched to a gene: 3. The CDR3 consists of 14 residues. Per germline, CDR1 MNHEY and CDR2 SMNVEV (reference sequence). CDR3 nucleotides: TGTGCCAGCAGTTTATTCGACAGGGGTTACGAGCAGTACTTC. This gives the protein CASSLFDRGYEQYF.